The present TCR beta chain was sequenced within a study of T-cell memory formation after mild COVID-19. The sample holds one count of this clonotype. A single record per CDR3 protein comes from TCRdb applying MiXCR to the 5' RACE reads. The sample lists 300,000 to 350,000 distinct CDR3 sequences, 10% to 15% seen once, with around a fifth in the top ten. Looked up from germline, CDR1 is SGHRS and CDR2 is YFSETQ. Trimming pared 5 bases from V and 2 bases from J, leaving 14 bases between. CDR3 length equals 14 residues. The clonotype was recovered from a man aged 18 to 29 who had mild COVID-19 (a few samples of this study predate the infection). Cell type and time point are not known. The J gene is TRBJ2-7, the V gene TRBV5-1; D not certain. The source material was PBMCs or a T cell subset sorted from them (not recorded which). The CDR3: CASREQRDAYEQYF. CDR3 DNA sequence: TGCGCCAGCAGAGAGCAAAGAGATGCCTACGAGCAGTACTTC.